The 2 T cell receptor beta chains listed next were all sequenced from one sample in a study of T cell responses to AZD1222 COVID-19 vaccine (dated by TCRdb to about 2021). Libraries were constructed by the immunoSEQ multiplex PCR assay. TCRdb took over this immuneACCESS table, retaining in-frame rearrangements with V and J assigned. Such tables are incomplete; in checked studies, under half of the missing clones stem from an unresolved V gene, and the remainder is unexplained. In all, the sample holds about 140,000 clones, and about 90% of those were seen once. Roughly 7.5% of the sample lies in the top ten. In light of the paper, this sample's time point label describes: about 28 days (+/-7) after the second vaccine dose. The treatment or condition tag for this specimen amounts to: meningococcal conjugate vaccine given as trial control. Specimen: peripheral blood, collected 28 days after the second dose of the MenACWY control vaccine. The origin of the receptors is an adult who received the MenACWY meningococcal vaccine as a control.

This clone occurred a few times. This chain links TRBV18 with TRBJ1-2, with D perhaps matching TRBD1 (5 bases). Trimming cost V 2 bases and J 1 base, with 17 bases left between them. CDR1 and CDR2 (germline): KGHSH, LQKENI. This CDR3 spans 17 amino acids. Here the CDR3 DNA reads TGTGCCAGCTCACCAATCTTCCGGGGGGTAGATAACTATGGCTACACCTTC. It yields the protein CASSPIFRGVDNYGYTF.

The V call is TRBV2, the J call TRBJ2-2; perhaps TRBD1 as D (6 bases). Per the germline V gene, CDR1 is SNHLY and CDR2 is FYNNEI. V was shortened by 2 bases and J by 0 bases, with 7 bases between the two germline ends. The CDR3 is 15 residues long. CDR3: CASSEQGPNTGELFF. CDR3 sequence (DNA): TGTGCCAGCAGTGAACAGGGGCCGAACACCGGGGAGCTGTTTTTT. The full variable domain, completed using reference TRBV2 and TRBJ2-2, is EPEVTQTPSHQVTQMGQEVILRCVPISNHLYFYWYRQILGQKVEFLVSFYNNEISEKSEIFDDQFSVERPDGSNFTLKIRSTKLEDSAMYFCASSEQGPNTGELFFGEGSRLTVL.